This TCR beta chain was documented in a study of OX40 agonist ivuxolimab in advanced cancers. Study background: Each dose-escalation patient presented with hepatocellular carcinoma, melanoma, renal cell or head and neck cancer.

Assay: immunoSEQ multiplex PCR; the TCRdb copy retains only in-frame clones and omits some. Here the sample spans under 60,000 clones, 85% to 90% being singletons. Germline lookup yields CDR1 SGHTA and CDR2 FQGTGA. This CDR3 spans 14 amino acids. Losses at the gene ends were 5 bases for V and 4 bases for J; bases not matched to a gene: 4. This rearrangement joins TRBV7-3 to TRBJ2-2; TRBD1 aligns across 7 bases. The clonotype was recovered from an adult with an advanced solid tumor such as melanoma, head and neck, liver or kidney cancer. Sample: CD4+ or CD8+ T cells sorted from blood, taken in a trial of the OX40 agonist ivuxolimab. The CDR3 reads CASSKGQPTGELFF. The CDR3 coding sequence is TGTGCCAGCAGCAAGGGACAGCCCACCGGGGAGCTGTTTTTT.